The 21 T cell receptor beta chains given below trace back to one sample, sequenced in a study of metastatic and nonmetastatic thyroid tumors. All patients were treatment-naive before thyroid surgery. TCRdb re-called clones from the PCR reads using MiXCR. The sample has fewer than 40,000 clones, roughly 22% seen once; the top ten hold approximately 3%. Sequencing was done on a sample of tumor tissue. These receptors were collected from a male donor with papillary thyroid cancer or a benign thyroid nodule (not recorded which). Some clones in this sample may be carry-over from other donors' samples.

This clone showed up just a few times. V gene TRBV20-1 combines with J gene TRBJ1-5, with D unresolved. The CDR3 sequence is 16 residues long. With 5 bases removed from V and 0 bases from J, the gap between germline ends came to 17 bases. Germline values: CDR1 DFQATT, CDR2 SNEGSKA (reference sequence). CDR3 sequence reads: CSASIPEIYSNQPQHF. CDR3 nucleotide sequence: TGCAGTGCTTCAATACCAGAGATTTATAGCAATCAGCCCCAGCATTTT.

In this sample, this clone turned up a few times. This chain uses TRBV6-1 with TRBJ1-6; D is unclear. This CDR3 region has 15 residues. The V gene lost 7 bases and the J gene lost 5 bases, with 15 bases spanning the gap. The germline CDR1 and CDR2 sequences are MNHNS and SASEGT. Written as DNA, the CDR3 is TGTGCCAGCATTGCGGGGAACGAGCATAATTCACCCCTCCACTTT. Protein sequence: CASIAGNEHNSPLHF.

The table lists this clone with many counts. The CDR3 nucleotides read TGTGCCAGCAGTCTTAGGGACAATGAGCAGTTCTTC. Encoded protein: CASSLRDNEQFF. The genes are TRBV2 and TRBJ2-1, with D hard to call. Germline V gene lookup returns CDR1 SNHLY and CDR2 FYNNEI. The CDR3 has 12 amino acids. V dropped 5 bases and J dropped 5 bases, with 7 bases sitting between them. The full variable domain, with the rest looked up from reference TRBV2 and TRBJ2-1, is EPEVTQTPSHQVTQMGQEVILRCVPISNHLYFYWYRQILGQKVEFLVSFYNNEISEKSEIFDDQFSVERPDGSNFTLKIRSTKLEDSAMYFCASSLRDNEQFFGPGTRLTVL.

The chain recombines TRBV14 with TRBJ1-1; perhaps TRBD1 as D (6 bases). Looked up from germline, CDR1 is SGHDN and CDR2 is FVKESK. This CDR3 contains 18 residues. The germline V and J ends were trimmed by 8 bases and 2 bases, with 27 bases remaining between them. CDR3 sequence (DNA): TGTGCCAGCGGACGGTCAGGGGCCCTGAACCCCACTAACACTGAAGCTTTCTTT. Protein sequence: CASGRSGALNPTNTEAFF.

There are many counts of this clone. This chain links TRBV4-3 with TRBJ2-1; the D gene is possibly TRBD2 (6 bases). The CDR3 spans 16 residues. Germline CDR1 and CDR2: LGHNA and YSLEER. Trimming stripped 0 bases from V and 3 bases from J, with 12 bases between. The CDR3 DNA sequence: TGCGCCAGCAGCCAAGATCGGCTAGCGCTCTACAATGAGCAGTTCTTC. Translated, it gives CASSQDRLALYNEQFF.

This rearrangement joins TRBV20-1 to TRBJ2-7; D perhaps matches TRBD1 (6 bases). The CDR3 contains 15 residues. In germline, CDR1 is DFQATT, CDR2 SNEGSKA (reference sequence). The CDR3: CRPPCCQGLPYEQYF. DNA of the CDR3: TGCAGACCCCCGTGCTGCCAGGGGCTACCCTACGAGCAGTACTTC.

J is TRBJ1-1 and V is TRBV3-1; TRBD1 matches at 10 bases. The CDR3 is 16 residues long. Trimming removed 4 bases from V and 3 bases from J; junction bases left unmatched: 8. Germline CDR1 and CDR2: LGHDT and YNNKEL (reference sequence). In DNA form, the CDR3 reads TGTGCCAGCAGCCGCCCGGGACAGGGGCCCGACACTGAAGCTTTCTTT. This codes for CASSRPGQGPDTEAFF.

This clone is medium-sized. The J gene is TRBJ2-7, the V gene TRBV20-1, with D hard to call. The CDR3 has 12 residues. The germline gives CDR1 DFQATT, CDR2 SNEGSKA (reference sequence). Trimming shortened V by 1 base and J by 1 base, and 5 bases separated the two germline ends. CDR3 in amino acids: CSARGPSYEQYF. In DNA, the CDR3 is TGCAGTGCTAGAGGGCCGTCCTACGAGCAGTACTTC.

The chain uses TRBV5-1 and TRBJ1-3; D not resolved. This CDR3 is 14 amino acids long. Trimming took 4 bases from V and 0 from J, leaving 8 bases between them. Germline CDR1 SGHRS, CDR2 YFSETQ. CDR3 DNA sequence: TGCGCCAGCAGCCAAAGGAGCTCTGGAAACACCATATATTTT. Translation gives CASSQRSSGNTIYF.

This clone came up many times. This chain connects TRBV11-2 to TRBJ2-5, with TRBD2 matching over 9 bases. Germline V gives CDR1 SGHAT, CDR2 FQNNGV. This CDR3 spans 17 amino acids. V lost 1 base to trimming and J lost 5 bases; unmatched junction nucleotides: 11. Here the CDR3 reads CASSLVGTSLIGETQYF. The DNA of the CDR3 is TGTGCCAGCAGCTTAGTCGGGACTAGCTTAATCGGGGAGACCCAGTACTTC.

V and J are TRBV6-5 and TRBJ2-1; TRBD2 agrees at 13 bases. Per germline, CDR1 MNHEY and CDR2 SVGAGI. CDR3 length: 18 amino acids. J gave up 2 bases and V 4 bases, and 8 bases lay outside the gene matches. The CDR3 coding sequence is TGTGCCAGCAGTTCCGGACTAGCGGGAGACCGGACCTACAATGAGCAGTTCTTC. It specifies CASSSGLAGDRTYNEQFF.

The V call is TRBV27, the J call TRBJ1-2; tentatively, D is TRBD1 (5 bases). Germline V gives CDR1 MNHEY, CDR2 SMNVEV (reference sequence). With 5 bases removed from V and 8 bases from J, the gap between germline ends came to 15 bases. The CDR3 length is 13 residues. The CDR3 loop reads CASSPGSRDGYTF. CDR3 sequence (DNA): TGTGCCAGCAGTCCAGGTAGTAGGGACGGCTACACCTTC.

This clone was recorded at least ten times. The V gene is TRBV24-1, the J gene TRBJ2-2; D call uncertain. Trimming took 6 bases from V and 1 from J, leaving 8 bases between them. The CDR3 spans 14 residues. CDR1 KGHDR and CDR2 SFDVKD come from the germline V gene. CDR3: CATSRTVNTGELFF. Here the CDR3 DNA reads TGTGCCACCAGTCGGACGGTGAACACCGGGGAGCTGTTTTTT.

This clone has ten or more counts. The V and J genes are TRBV20-1 and TRBJ2-3; 7 positions agree with TRBD2. The CDR3 has 16 residues. J gave up 4 bases and V 0 bases, and 10 bases lay outside the gene matches. CDR1 and CDR2 (germline): DFQATT, SNEGSKA (reference sequence). For the CDR3, the DNA is TGCAGTGCTAGAGATCTCGTAACGGGAGGCCCAGATACGCAGTATTTT. Translation gives CSARDLVTGGPDTQYF.

Turning to this clone: The junction departs from the called germline gene at one end, perhaps through a read error. The chain links TRBV11-2 to TRBJ1-2, with D hard to call. CDR1 and CDR2 (germline): SGHAT, FQNNGV. The CDR3 sequence is 11 residues long. The CDR3 loop is CASSRIQALAF. The CDR3, as DNA: TGTGCCAGCAGCCGGATTCAAGCCCTAGCCTTC.

This clone was found many times. This chain connects TRBV13 to TRBJ2-7, with 7 nucleotides matching TRBD1. J was trimmed by 3 bases and V by 3 bases; bases with no gene match: 11. From germline, CDR1 is PRHDT and CDR2 FYEKMQ (reference sequence). This CDR3 has 16 residues. The CDR3 protein is CASSFRGSTSFYEQYF. The CDR3 coding sequence is TGTGCCAGCAGCTTCAGGGGGTCCACTTCTTTCTACGAGCAGTACTTC.

This clone has a count of ten or more. This may arise from a read error, as a much more abundant clone is one base away. This sample also contains other DNA sequences that code for the same CDR3. V usage is TRBV20-1 and J usage is TRBJ2-3; D remains ambiguous. V lost 6 bases to trimming and J lost 0 bases, with 10 bases between them. The CDR3 extends over 13 amino acids. Germline V gene sequence: CDR1 DFQATT, CDR2 SNEGSKA (reference sequence). The CDR3 nucleotides are TGCAGTGCCAGGCGGCCTAGCACAGATACGCAGTATTTT. Its protein is CSARRPSTDTQYF.

This clone was detected many times. At one boundary the junction diverges from the germline segment, which might be a read error. The chain couples TRBV7-7 to TRBJ2-2; either TRBD1 or TRBD2 may supply D (5 bases each). CDR1 is SSHAT, CDR2 FNYEAQ, per germline (reference sequence). The CDR3 contains 13 residues. CDR3 sequence (DNA): TGTGCTAGCAGCGCTCGGGGACCCGGGGAGCTGTTTTTT. This translates into CASSARGPGELFF.

V and J are TRBV27 and TRBJ2-3, with 9 bases that match TRBD2. Germline CDR1 is MNHEY and CDR2 is SMNVEV (reference sequence). Unmatched junction bases numbered 11, after V lost 1 base and J lost 6 bases. The CDR3 covers 17 residues. CDR3 in amino acids: CASSLWTLAGGGDTQYF. The CDR3 region has the DNA TGTGCCAGCAGTTTATGGACTTTGGCGGGAGGGGGTGATACGCAGTATTTT.

About this clone itself: The junction departs from germline at one end; a sequencing error may be responsible. The V call is TRBV6-2 or TRBV6-3, the J call TRBJ2-7; 10 positions match TRBD1. The germline V gene has CDR1 MNHEY and CDR2 SVGEGT. The length of the CDR3 is 20 residues. The CDR3 DNA is TGTGCCAGTAGTTACTCTTCAGGGACAGGGGCCAGTACAGAGCCTTACGAGCAGTACTTC. Translating it yields CASSYSSGTGASTEPYEQYF.

The chain uses TRBV12-3 or TRBV12-4 and TRBJ1-1; no definite D call. V gave up 6 bases and J gave up 3 bases, with 8 bases separating them. The CDR3 runs 12 residues. The CDR3 DNA reads as TGTGCCAGCAGGTTGGTGGACACTGAAGCTTTCTTT. It is translated as CASRLVDTEAFF.